The following is a T cell receptor beta chain sequence with its context. CD45RO/CCR7/CD25/CD127/CD95/CD27 separated CD4+ naive, central memory, regulatory and stem cell-like memory cells by sorting. The study reverse transcribed the entire isolated RNA, so it sequenced expressed TCRB transcripts. The table came from immunoSEQ multiplex PCR; TCRdb's copy has only in-frame clones and leaves some out. The sample records about 340,000 clones, approximately 8% being singletons. These data are taken from a study of beta chain features in type 1 diabetes. Study background: Age, gender, cell numbers and subset yield matched between patients and controls. There were some 100,000,000 sorted cells examined across all samples.

V was cut by 4 bases and J by 2 bases, with 12 bases left in between. This CDR3 comprises 14 residues. Germline CDR1 is SGHRS and CDR2 is YFSETQ. The chain has TRBV5-1 and TRBJ1-2, with D possibly matching TRBD1 (6 bases). The sequence was collected from a woman in her late teens or twenties in good health. The specimen was central memory CD4+ T cells from blood. CDR3 in amino acids: CASSPSGQNYGYTF. For the CDR3, the DNA is TGCGCCAGCAGCCCTTCGGGACAAAACTATGGCTACACCTTC.